This T cell receptor (beta chain) derives from a study of blood T cells in healthy people across ages. Study-level findings and limits: Diversity estimates from one million T cells were considered underestimates.

The use of a sample-barcoded 5' primer and a J-beta primer mix characterized a second PCR of about 7 to 12 cycles. TCRdb reanalysed the 5' RACE reads using MiXCR and keeps one entry per CDR3 protein. The data contain about 600,000 distinct CDR3 sequences, around 50% of them singletons. This clonotype was seen ten or more times. Its antigen is currently unknown. This CDR3 contains 12 residues. Trimming cost V 4 bases and J 8 bases; bases outside gene matches: 3. Germline CDR1 SQVTM, CDR2 ANQGSEA. The sequenced sample was blood. The chain carries TRBV29-1 and TRBJ2-1; TRBD1 aligns across 9 bases. The receptor comes from an elderly man in good health. DNA of the CDR3: TGCAGCGTTGGACAGGGGGGCGATGAGCAGTTCTTC. This encodes CSVGQGGDEQFF.